Below are 14 T cell receptor beta chains sequenced from a single sample in a study of spatial heterogeneity in lung cancer. Time point indicated: sample taken at primary tumor resection. TCRdb re-analysed the 5' RACE reads in MiXCR, keeping a single row per CDR3 protein. This table has 35,000 to 45,000 distinct CDR3 sequences, about 5% appearing once. The sequences come from PBMCs, collected at surgery. The origin of the receptors is a female donor with early-stage non-small cell lung cancer.

This clonotype was seen ten or more times. CDR3 in amino acids: CASSLTHSGAPSTDTQYF. CDR3 DNA: TGTGCCAGCAGCTTAACCCACAGCGGCGCCCCTAGCACAGATACGCAGTATTTT. The V call is TRBV7-8, the J call TRBJ2-3; perhaps TRBD2 as D (5 bases). The CDR3 loop spans 18 amino acids. The V end lost 2 bases, the J end lost 0 bases, and 18 bases lay between the germline ends. Germline CDR1 reads SGHVS; CDR2 reads FQNEAQ.

This clonotype was counted a few times. This chain joins TRBV5-4 and TRBJ1-1; TRBD1 might be the D (5 bases). With 4 bases removed from V and 4 bases from J, the gap between germline ends came to 17 bases. From germline, CDR1 is SGHNT and CDR2 YYREEE (reference sequence). The CDR3 consists of 15 residues. The CDR3 DNA follows: TGTGCCAGCAGCGTACAGACGGGGGTCTTCACTGAAGCTTTCTTT. It translates to CASSVQTGVFTEAFF.

This clonotype was recorded many times. The rearrangement joins TRBV5-6 to TRBJ2-3; possibly TRBD2 for D (5 bases). V lost 4 bases, J lost 2 bases, and 11 bases lay in between. There are 14 residues in the CDR3. CDR1 is SGHDT, CDR2 YYEEEE, per germline. CDR3 sequence (DNA): TGTGCCAGCAGCCGGGGATATTACACAGATACGCAGTATTTT. The encoded protein is CASSRGYYTDTQYF.

This clonotype occurred a few times. The chain's CDR3 is CASSLALAQPQHF. CDR3 sequence (DNA): TGTGCCAGCAGCTTAGCGCTGGCCCAGCCCCAGCATTTT. V and J are TRBV7-2 and TRBJ1-5, with no clear D. This CDR3 contains 13 residues. Trimming took 0 bases from V and 7 from J, leaving 7 bases between them. In germline, CDR1 is SGHTA, CDR2 FQGNSA.

This clonotype was detected ten times or more. As DNA, the CDR3 is TGTGCCAGCAGCTTGCCGGGACAGTCCAGTGAAGAGACCCAGTACTTC. This encodes CASSLPGQSSEETQYF. This chain uses TRBV5-8 with TRBJ2-5; 7 bases align to TRBD1. The V and J ends lost 1 base and 3 bases, in that order; junction bases with no gene match: 9. CDR3 length: 16 amino acids. Per the germline V gene, CDR1 is SGHTS and CDR2 is YDEGEE.

This clonotype showed up just a few times. This chain uses TRBV20-1 with TRBJ1-5, with 7 bases that match TRBD1. Germline assignment: CDR1 DFQATT and CDR2 SNEGSKA (reference sequence). The length of the CDR3 is 16 residues. Trimming cost V 7 bases and J 4 bases; bases outside gene matches: 16. The chain's CDR3 is CSVTNQGGQSNQPQHF. CDR3 DNA: TGCAGTGTCACTAACCAGGGGGGCCAGTCTAATCAGCCCCAGCATTTT.

This clonotype was seen only a few times. The chain has TRBV7-9 and TRBJ2-7; 9 bases line up with TRBD1. The CDR3 consists of 16 residues. J lost 0 bases, V lost 4 bases, and 7 bases had no gene match. From germline, CDR1 is SEHNR and CDR2 FQNEAQ (reference sequence). CDR3 sequence (DNA): TGTGCCAGCAGCTGGTACAGGGGGCGGGACTCCTACGAGCAGTACTTC. Protein sequence: CASSWYRGRDSYEQYF.

This clonotype was detected only a few times. For the CDR3, the DNA is TGTGCCAGCAGCTCCCCAGGGGGGCGTTCACCCCTCCACTTT. Translating it yields CASSSPGGRSPLHF. The V call is TRBV7-9, the J call TRBJ1-6; 7 bases fit TRBD1. J was trimmed by 9 bases and V by 4 bases; bases with no gene match: 6. Germline CDR1 is SEHNR and CDR2 is FQNEAQ (reference sequence). CDR3 length equals 14 residues.

This clonotype was seen at least ten times. The rearrangement joins TRBV11-2 to TRBJ1-1; D is uncertain. The CDR3 length is 15 residues. V was cut by 5 bases and J by 4 bases, with 17 bases left in between. Per the germline V gene, CDR1 is SGHAT and CDR2 is FQNNGV. CDR3 DNA sequence: TGTGCCAGCAGCCCCCGGTCAAGCTTGAGCACTGAAGCTTTCTTT. Its translation: CASSPRSSLSTEAFF.

This clonotype has a count of ten or more. The V and J genes are TRBV5-6 and TRBJ2-5, with TRBD1 as a possible D gene (6 bases). Germline assignment: CDR1 SGHDT and CDR2 YYEEEE. The CDR3 is made up of 14 amino acids. V was clipped by 2 bases and J by 4 bases, with 12 bases between them. The CDR3 reads CASSFAAGVETQYF. The CDR3 nucleotides are TGTGCCAGCAGCTTTGCGGCAGGGGTAGAGACCCAGTACTTC.

This clonotype was counted only a few times. The chain combines TRBV19 with TRBJ1-5; TRBD1 might be the D (5 bases). The germline CDR1 and CDR2 sequences are LNHDA and SQIVND (reference sequence). V lost 9 bases and J lost 2, with 11 bases in between. There are 13 residues in the CDR3. CDR3 bases: TGTGCCAGCCCAGGGTGTGGCAATCAGCCCCAGCATTTT. Amino acid sequence: CASPGCGNQPQHF. The whole variable domain, filled in from reference TRBV19 and TRBJ1-5, reads DGGITQSPKYLFRKEGQNVTLSCEQNLNHDAMYWYRQDPGQGLRLIYYSQIVNDFQKGDIAEGYSVSREKKESFPLTVTSAQKNPTAFYLCASPGCGNQPQHFGDGTRLSIL.

This clonotype was seen repeatedly, ten times or more. The chain recombines TRBV18 with TRBJ2-1, with TRBD2 identical over 8 bases. The CDR3 spans 15 residues. V lost 3 bases to trimming and J lost 7 bases; unmatched junction nucleotides: 8. Per the germline V gene, CDR1 is KGHSH and CDR2 is LQKENI. The CDR3: CASSPVAGGNNEQFF. The CDR3 DNA reads TGTGCCAGCTCACCGGTCGCGGGGGGCAATAATGAGCAGTTCTTC.

This clonotype was found many times. The chain carries TRBV2 and TRBJ2-1; D tentatively reads TRBD1 or TRBD2 (6 bases each). The V end lost 7 bases, the J end lost 6 bases, and 13 bases lay between the germline ends. Germline lookup yields CDR1 SNHLY and CDR2 FYNNEI. This CDR3 is built from 13 residues. The CDR3: CASNPGARNEQFF. The CDR3 region has the DNA TGTGCCAGCAATCCGGGGGCGCGCAATGAGCAGTTCTTC.

The chain is built from TRBV30 and TRBJ2-1; 13 bases fit TRBD2. This CDR3 spans 13 amino acids. Looked up from germline, CDR1 is GTSNPN and CDR2 is SVGIG (reference sequence). Trimming removed 3 bases from V and 10 bases from J; junction bases left unmatched: 3. The CDR3 sequence: CAWSGLAGDEQFF. The CDR3 DNA reads TGTGCCTGGAGCGGACTAGCGGGGGACGAGCAGTTCTTC.